This T cell receptor (beta chain) derives from a study of Graves' ophthalmopathy and Graves' hyperthyroidism. General study results and limits: A 13-signature model separated ophthalmopathy from stable hyperthyroidism, roughly 85% sensitivity, 80% to 83% specificity. Most thyroid clonotypes with frequency above 0.001 were detected in blood too.

RNA transcripts provided the template for amplifying TCR beta CDR3 regions. The authors performed first-round RT-PCR with HTBI primers and then a second-round multiplex PCR. In TCRdb, the multiplex PCR reads were re-called with MiXCR into one record per CDR3 protein. The repertoire holds 560,000 or so distinct CDR3 sequences, with 35% to 45% as singletons. Recruitment covered hyperthyroidism patients aged 18 to 65 whose new diagnosis was of under 2 months' duration. For this clonotype: No antigen is known for it.

From germline, CDR1 is SQVTM and CDR2 ANQGSEA. The CDR3 contains 11 residues. Trimming took off 8 bases at V and 9 bases at J, with 11 bases between the two ends. Sequenced input: peripheral blood or thyroid tissue (not recorded which). The clonotype was recovered from an adult man with Graves' hyperthyroidism. The J gene is TRBJ1-6, the V gene TRBV29-1, with D tentatively TRBD1 (5 bases). The CDR3 DNA is TGCAGCCCGAGTACAGGTTCACCCCTCCACTTT. Translation gives CSPSTGSPLHF.